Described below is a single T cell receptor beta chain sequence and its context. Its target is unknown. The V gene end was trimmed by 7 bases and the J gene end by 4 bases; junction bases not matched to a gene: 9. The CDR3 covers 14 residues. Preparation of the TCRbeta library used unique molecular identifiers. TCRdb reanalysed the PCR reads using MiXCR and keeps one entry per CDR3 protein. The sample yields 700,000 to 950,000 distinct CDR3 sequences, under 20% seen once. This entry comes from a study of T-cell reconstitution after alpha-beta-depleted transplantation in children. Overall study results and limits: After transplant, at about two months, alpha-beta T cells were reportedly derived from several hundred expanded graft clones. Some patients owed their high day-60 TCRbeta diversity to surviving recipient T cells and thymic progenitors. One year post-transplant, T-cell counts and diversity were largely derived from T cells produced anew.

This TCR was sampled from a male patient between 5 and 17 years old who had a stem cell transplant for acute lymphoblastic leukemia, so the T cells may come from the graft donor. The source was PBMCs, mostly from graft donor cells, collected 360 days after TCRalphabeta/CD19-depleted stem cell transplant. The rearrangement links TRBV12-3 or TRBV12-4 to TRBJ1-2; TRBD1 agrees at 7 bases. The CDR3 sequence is CASTSTGEFYGYTF. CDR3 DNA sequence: TGTGCCAGCACCTCCACAGGGGAATTCTATGGCTACACCTTC.